Listed below are T cell receptor beta chains from one sample, sequenced in a study of blood T cell repertoires in COVID-19. Generated by immunoSEQ multiplex PCR, the TCRdb table keeps only in-frame clones and is missing some. Altogether over 200,000 clones are present, 84% being singletons, with the ten largest covering around 7.3%. The sample was peripheral blood. Every receptor here comes from a woman between 45 and 65 years old with active or convalescent COVID-19. CDR3s include the opening cysteine and the closing phenylalanine or tryptophan. The listing skips clone size in some rows; elsewhere it reads once, few, many or a size class.

size	V	CDR3
NA	TRBV5-4	CASSSGLGGNQPQHF
NA	TRBV5-1	CASSLVAGARNEQFF
NA	TRBV24-1	CATMNGAGATTDTQYF
NA	TRBV28	CASGPGGGNYGYTF
NA	TRBV12-3/TRBV12-4	CASRQGVNIQYF
NA	TRBV5-6	CASSFFQRTSSYNEQFF
once	TRBV7-6	CASSSLGGISNQPQHF
NA	TRBV11-2	CASSLANRETYGYTF
NA	TRBV28	CASSLREGNNEQFF
NA	TRBV6-6	CASSYSRQGNQPQHF
few	TRBV28	CASSLAGAGNTIYF
once	TRBV28	CASSTVRRVRDEQFF
NA	TRBV28	CASSKSMPEEKLFF
NA	TRBV28	CASSPATQLQYF
NA	TRBV15	CATSRGRISPEAFF
NA	TRBV5-5	CASSLRAGLLETQYF
once	TRBV5-5	CASSSDRKNQPQHF
NA	TRBV5-1	CASSLGASTANTEAFF
NA	TRBV7-9	CASSLAQGQQQPQHF
NA	TRBV18	CASSPGPGAGELFF
NA	TRBV7-3	CASRRGDTGELFF
NA	TRBV2	CASREAGVSYEQYF
NA	TRBV2	CASSADKGGYTF
NA	TRBV7-9	CASSLASGPLGEQFF
NA	TRBV5-6	CASSHTSFHEQYF
NA	TRBV6-6	CASSWGQGVEEKLFF
NA	TRBV12-5	CASGLVGQGGDTQYF
NA	TRBV2	CASRGAMLAGDGLETQYF
once	TRBV11-2	CASSAGQGPETQYF
NA	TRBV25-1	CASTTVANQGAGQPQHF
NA	TRBV5-1	CASSLLAGGPGTYNEQFF
NA	TRBV5-6	CASSFSQENTGELFF
NA	TRBV18	CASSPPQNTEAFF
NA	TRBV18	CASSGPGGPETQYF
once	TRBV24-1	CATSARNTGELFF
NA	TRBV18	CASSPLAGDWYEQYF
NA	TRBV24-1	CATLNSLPTGELFF
NA	TRBV5-4	CASSIEDRGNSPLHF
NA	TRBV10-3	CAISELRQGQGYGYTF
NA	TRBV6-6	CASSHPGGGGSTEAFF
few	TRBV6-5	CASSRTGDSPLHF
NA	TRBV5-1	CASTLGTGGTGELFF
NA	TRBV10-2	CASSEYSGNTIYF
once	TRBV3-1/TRBV3-2	CASSQDWGLVAEAFF
NA	TRBV5-1	CASSPLSGTGRTEAFF
NA	TRBV3-1/TRBV3-2	CASSQFRGFDQPQHF
few	TRBV10-3	CAISESRTGDEKLFF
NA	TRBV24-1	CATSEGAWTEAFF
NA	TRBV4-1	CASSQVGRSGELFF
few	TRBV9	CASSPEGRSLGYTF
NA	TRBV5-1	CASSLGDRAENIQYF
once	TRBV7-3	CASSSGLVLDEQFF
NA	TRBV6-6	CASSEQSNQPQHF
once	TRBV20-1	CSASENPITNEQFF
NA	TRBV1	CTSSQKHYQQFF
NA	TRBV12-3/TRBV12-4	CASSQGNRETQYF
NA	TRBV7-8	CASSRVPPAGGPTGELFF
NA	TRBV7-9	CATGGLLGTEAFF
NA	TRBV28	CASSTTGAPHQPQHF